This TCR beta chain appears in the sequencing data of a study of cytomegalovirus exposure and HLA in healthy donors. Background on the study: One earlier analysis, a look at approximately 180 million T cells, found roughly 120 million unique TCR beta sequences. An early data release held tens of millions of unique TCRs from HLA-typed donors.

Per the germline V gene, CDR1 is SNHLY and CDR2 is FYNNEI. V shed 6 bases and J shed 4 bases, with 10 bases lying between them. The CDR3 spans 12 residues. Use of 60 Vbeta and 13 Jbeta primers characterized the PCR. Only in-frame clones appear in the TCRdb table, and some are missing; sequencing was by immunoSEQ multiplex PCR. The table has about 160,000 clones, 60% to 80% seen once. As regards this clone: Its antigen is not known.

Study-wide findings and caveats: Per published reports, the classifier diagnosed cytomegalovirus status with high specificity and sensitivity.

Sequenced: PBMCs. The sequence was obtained from a man between 60 and 70 years old in good health and CMV-seronegative. The chain is built from TRBV2 and TRBJ2-7; possibly TRBD1 for D (6 bases). CDR3 in amino acids: CASSSGQYEQYF. CDR3 DNA: TGTGCCAGCAGCTCCGGACAGTACGAGCAGTACTTC.